The 28 T cell receptor beta chains listed next were all sequenced from one sample in a study of blood T cell repertoires in COVID-19. Clones were read by immunoSEQ multiplex PCR, and TCRdb kept only the in-frame ones, dropping some. The repertoire has about 50,000 clones, roughly 86% of them found once; the top ten carry approximately 3.1%. Sequences were obtained from PBMCs or T cells enriched from blood (not recorded which). The receptor set was obtained from a woman between 45 and 65 years old who had recovered from COVID-19.

This chain uses TRBV29-1 with TRBJ1-2; 7 bases are a match to TRBD1. This CDR3 contains 13 residues. Trimming removed 4 bases from V and 5 bases from J; junction bases left unmatched: 7. Germline CDR1 reads SQVTM; CDR2 reads ANQGSEA. In nucleotides, the CDR3 is TGCAGCGTTGGGGACAGTCGACGGTATGGCTACACCTTC. This sequence encodes CSVGDSRRYGYTF. Looking up the rest from reference TRBV29-1 and TRBJ1-2 gives the full variable domain: SAVISQKPSRDICQRGTSLTIQCQVDSQVTMMFWYRQQPGQSLTLIATANQGSEATYESGFVIDKFPISRPNLTFSTLTVSNMSPEDSSIYLCSVGDSRRYGYTFGSGTRLTVV.

The J gene is TRBJ1-1, the V gene TRBV29-1; tentative D call: TRBD1 (6 bases). Trimming stripped 6 bases from V and 7 bases from J, with 24 bases between. Germline assignment: CDR1 SQVTM and CDR2 ANQGSEA. CDR3 length equals 15 residues. CDR3 nucleotides: TGCAGCGTACGAGCTGGACAATGGCTGGACAGTGAAGCTTTCTTT. It specifies CSVRAGQWLDSEAFF.

J is TRBJ2-7 and V is TRBV6-4; 11 positions agree with TRBD2. J lost 4 bases, V lost 4 bases, and 9 bases had no gene match. The CDR3 is made up of 16 amino acids. Looked up from germline, CDR1 is MRHNA and CDR2 is SNTAGT. CDR3: CASSVPGLAVTYEQYF. CDR3 bases: TGTGCCAGCAGTGTCCCGGGACTAGCGGTAACTTACGAGCAGTACTTC.

The gene calls are TRBV14 and TRBJ2-7; the match to TRBD1 covers 7 bases. Trimming at V came to 2 bases and at J to 0 bases, leaving 4 bases not matched to a gene. CDR1 and CDR2 (germline): SGHDN, FVKESK. The CDR3 contains 15 residues. CDR3 sequence: CASSQRDSLSYEQYF. The CDR3 coding sequence is TGTGCCAGCAGCCAAAGGGACAGTCTCTCCTACGAGCAGTACTTC.

To note about this clone: Relative to the germline gene, one junction end is altered; a read error may explain this. CDR3 in DNA: TGTGCCAGCAGCTTAGGATCTTTGGACAGGGGGAACGCCGGGGAGCTGTTTTTT. Protein product: CASSLGSLDRGNAGELFF. This sequence joins TRBV11-3 and TRBJ2-2, with 10 bases lining up with TRBD1. The CDR3 contains 18 residues. The germline gives CDR1 SGHNT, CDR2 YENEEA.

This chain joins TRBV5-1 and TRBJ2-1, with 8 bases aligning to TRBD2. The CDR3 covers 15 residues. Per the germline V gene, CDR1 is SGHRS and CDR2 is YFSETQ. V was clipped by 5 bases and J by 4 bases; unmatched bases: 8. The DNA of the CDR3 is TGCGCCAGCAGGTCGGGGGGCGGGAGGTACAATGAGCAGTTCTTC. It codes for CASRSGGGRYNEQFF.

This clone was recorded only once. The CDR3 loop reads CASQPVISGNTEAFF. In DNA form, the CDR3 reads TGTGCCAGCCAGCCAGTTATATCGGGTAACACTGAAGCTTTCTTT. The chain uses TRBV7-2 and TRBJ1-1, with unresolved D. CDR1 SGHTA and CDR2 FQGNSA come from the germline V gene. Trimming cost V 8 bases and J 2 bases, with 18 bases left between them. The CDR3 extends over 15 amino acids.

This chain links TRBV7-2 with TRBJ2-1; TRBD1 aligns across 10 bases. Germline V lookup: CDR1 SGHTA, CDR2 FQGNSA. The junction had 2 bases not matched to a gene; V was cut back by 0 bases and J by 6 bases. CDR3 length: 15 residues. CDR3 protein: CASSLAGQGTNEQFF. CDR3 coding DNA: TGTGCCAGCAGCTTAGCGGGACAGGGGACCAATGAGCAGTTCTTC.

V and J are TRBV27 and TRBJ1-1; possibly TRBD1 for D (6 bases). Trimming pared 6 bases from V and 2 bases from J, leaving 16 bases between. The length of the CDR3 is 15 residues. Germline assignment: CDR1 MNHEY and CDR2 SMNVEV (reference sequence). CDR3 DNA: TGTGCCAGCAGCTTTCAGGGGCCGCGAAACACTGAAGCTTTCTTT. Amino acid sequence: CASSFQGPRNTEAFF.

The chain recombines TRBV28 with TRBJ1-2, with TRBD1 matching 8 bases. This CDR3 spans 17 amino acids. Germline V CDR1 and CDR2: MDHEN, SYDVKM. The V and J ends lost 6 bases and 5 bases, in that order; junction bases with no gene match: 17. The CDR3 sequence is CASRVGQGAIPVYGYTF. CDR3 bases: TGTGCCAGCAGGGTGGGGCAGGGGGCGATCCCGGTTTATGGCTACACCTTC.

The genes are TRBV7-6 and TRBJ2-1, with 7 bases fitting TRBD1. The CDR3 runs 16 residues. V lost 1 base and J lost 6; bases outside the gene matches: 9. CDR1 is SGHVS, CDR2 FNYEAQ, per germline. The CDR3, as DNA: TGTGCCAGCAGCTTAGGGTGGCAGGGGGATTCCAATGAGCAGTTCTTC. Translating gives CASSLGWQGDSNEQFF.

The V call is TRBV10-3, the J call TRBJ1-5; D might be TRBD1 (6 bases). The CDR3 is made up of 15 amino acids. Deletions cut 2 bases from V and 4 bases from J, with 12 bases between. Per the germline V gene, CDR1 is ENHRY and CDR2 is SYGVKD. CDR3: CAISEGEQGNQPQHF. CDR3 in DNA: TGTGCCATCAGTGAGGGGGAGCAGGGGAATCAGCCCCAGCATTTT.

V is TRBV7-2 and J is TRBJ2-1; 9 nucleotides agree with TRBD2. The CDR3 loop spans 17 amino acids. Germline CDR1 and CDR2: SGHTA and FQGNSA. The V and J ends lost 3 bases and 5 bases, in that order; junction bases with no gene match: 11. CDR3 sequence: CASSLTARLAVDNEQFF. The CDR3 DNA reads as TGTGCCAGCAGCTTGACAGCCCGACTAGCGGTAGACAATGAGCAGTTCTTC.

V gene TRBV7-8 combines with J gene TRBJ2-2; 8 positions match TRBD1. Per germline, CDR1 SGHVS and CDR2 FQNEAQ. The length of the CDR3 is 17 residues. Trimming at V came to 3 bases and at J to 7 bases, leaving 13 bases not matched to a gene. The CDR3 reads CASSFSSGQGLGGELFF. CDR3 sequence (DNA): TGTGCCAGCAGCTTCTCCTCCGGACAGGGATTAGGCGGGGAGCTGTTTTTT.

This clone was detected only a few times. The chain joins TRBV15 to TRBJ2-1, with 7 positions matching TRBD1. With 5 bases clipped from V and 0 bases from J, the junction kept 4 bases outside the gene matches. In germline, CDR1 is LNHNV, CDR2 YYDKDF (reference sequence). CDR3 length: 15 residues. This CDR3 reads CATSQDRYSYNEQFF. CDR3 nucleotides: TGTGCCACCAGCCAGGACAGGTACTCCTACAATGAGCAGTTCTTC. Based on the CDR3 plus reference TRBV15 and TRBJ2-1, the full variable domain is DAMVIQNPRYQVTQFGKPVTLSCSQTLNHNVMYWYQQKSSQAPKLLFHYYDKDFNNEADTPDNFQSRRPNTSFCFLDIRSPGLGDTAMYLCATSQDRYSYNEQFFGPGTRLTVL.

This chain links TRBV9 with TRBJ1-1; TRBD1 matches 8 bases. Germline CDR1 SGDLS, CDR2 YYNGEE. V gave up 0 bases and J gave up 3 bases; unmatched junction bases: 13. This CDR3 comprises 18 residues. The CDR3 loop reads CASSVEFWGRGRDTEAFF. CDR3 DNA sequence: TGTGCCAGCAGCGTAGAGTTCTGGGGCAGGGGGCGAGACACTGAAGCTTTCTTT.

The chain joins TRBV5-1 to TRBJ2-1, with 8 bases identical to TRBD1. The germline V gene has CDR1 SGHRS and CDR2 YFSETQ. The V segment lost 0 bases and the J segment 5 bases; nucleotides outside the gene matches: 4. CDR3 length: 15 amino acids. This CDR3 is CASSLVQGVNNEQFF. The CDR3 DNA reads as TGCGCCAGCAGCTTGGTACAGGGGGTCAACAATGAGCAGTTCTTC.

The rearrangement uses TRBV11-2 and TRBJ1-1; no clear D. Between the trimmed V and J ends, which lost 5 bases and 3 bases, there was a span of 10 bases. The CDR3 extends over 13 amino acids. Germline values: CDR1 SGHAT, CDR2 FQNNGV. CDR3 protein: CASSPQQDTEAFF. CDR3 nucleotides: TGTGCCAGCAGCCCGCAGCAGGACACTGAAGCTTTCTTT.

V gene TRBV10-3 combines with J gene TRBJ2-1; 12 bases line up with TRBD2. Germline V gives CDR1 ENHRY, CDR2 SYGVKD. The CDR3 has 15 residues. The ends lost 3 bases at V and 9 bases at J; junction bases unmatched: 6. CDR3 amino acids: CAISDRTSGKGEQFF. The CDR3 DNA reads TGTGCCATCAGTGATAGGACTAGCGGGAAGGGTGAGCAGTTCTTC.

This clone has only a few counts. The rearrangement uses TRBV7-9 and TRBJ2-3; 14 bases map to TRBD2. The V and J ends lost 5 bases and 4 bases, in that order; junction bases with no gene match: 5. Germline CDR1 and CDR2: SEHNR and FQNEAQ (reference sequence). The CDR3 sequence is 16 residues long. As DNA, the CDR3 is TGTGCCAGCAGCCTTGGACTAGCGGGGGGCCCAGATACGCAGTATTTT. Amino acids: CASSLGLAGGPDTQYF.

The gene calls are TRBV28 and TRBJ2-3, with D tentatively TRBD2 (6 bases). Germline V gives CDR1 MDHEN, CDR2 SYDVKM. Trimming took 4 bases from V and 0 from J, leaving 11 bases between them. This CDR3 has 15 amino acids. The CDR3 region is CASSSPSASTDTQYF. Written as DNA, the CDR3 is TGTGCCAGCAGTTCGCCTAGCGCCAGCACAGATACGCAGTATTTT.

The chain links TRBV28 to TRBJ2-7, with TRBD1 matching over 9 bases. Germline V lookup: CDR1 MDHEN, CDR2 SYDVKM. V lost 3 bases, J lost 0 bases, and 3 bases stayed unmatched. There are 15 residues in the CDR3. Here the CDR3 reads CASSFATGGSYEQYF. In DNA, the CDR3 is TGTGCCAGCAGTTTCGCGACAGGGGGCTCCTACGAGCAGTACTTC.

The chain couples TRBV28 to TRBJ2-5, with 7 bases identical to TRBD2. CDR1 and CDR2 from the germline V gene are MDHEN and SYDVKM. The CDR3 covers 13 residues. V dropped 10 bases and J dropped 6; count of bases not matched to a gene: 11. In DNA form, the CDR3 reads TGTGCCACCCTAAGCGGGATGAGAAAGACCCAGTACTTC. Amino acid sequence: CATLSGMRKTQYF. The whole variable domain, filled in from reference TRBV28 and TRBJ2-5, reads DVKVTQSSRYLVKRTGEKVFLECVQDMDHENMFWYRQDPGLGLRLIYFSYDVKMKEKGDIPEGYSVSREKKERFSLILESASTNQTSMYLCATLSGMRKTQYFGPGTRLLVL.

The chain carries TRBV24-1 and TRBJ1-5, with D possibly being TRBD1 (6 bases). This CDR3 has 16 amino acids. Trimming removed 3 bases from V and 0 bases from J, with 11 bases in between. Germline CDR1 reads KGHDR; CDR2 reads SFDVKD. As DNA, the CDR3 is TGTGCCACCAGTGATGTGGCAGGGGATAGCAATCAGCCCCAGCATTTT. The encoded protein is CATSDVAGDSNQPQHF.

This clone was observed once. This chain connects TRBV27 to TRBJ1-6; 8 bases line up with TRBD1. CDR1 is MNHEY, CDR2 SMNVEV, per germline (reference sequence). Unmatched junction bases numbered 5, after V lost 3 bases and J lost 7 bases. The CDR3 loop spans 15 amino acids. The CDR3 DNA follows: TGTGCCAGCAGTTTCTCGGGACAGGACAATTCACCCCTCCACTTT. It translates to CASSFSGQDNSPLHF.

Here the CDR3 DNA reads TGTGCCAGCTCCCCAGCGCTGGGAAAACTGTTTTTT. It encodes CASSPALGKLFF. The chain has TRBV12-3 or TRBV12-4 and TRBJ1-4; D call uncertain. Trimming cost V 8 bases and J 10 bases, with 14 bases left between them. The CDR3 sequence is 12 residues long.

The rearrangement links TRBV19 to TRBJ2-5; D is perhaps TRBD2 (6 bases). The CDR3 loop spans 13 amino acids. Germline V lookup: CDR1 LNHDA, CDR2 SQIVND (reference sequence). Trimming took off 3 bases at V and 7 bases at J, with 12 bases between the two ends. The CDR3 loop reads CASSMGSRGTQYF. For the CDR3, the DNA is TGTGCCAGTAGTATGGGGTCGCGGGGGACCCAGTACTTC.

This chain joins TRBV29-1 and TRBJ2-7; TRBD2 matches 8 bases. The length of the CDR3 is 14 residues. The germline V gene has CDR1 SQVTM and CDR2 ANQGSEA. J was trimmed by 2 bases and V by 0 bases; bases with no gene match: 3. The CDR3 DNA follows: TGCAGCGTTGAAGATCCGCGGGGGGCCTACGAGCAGTACTTC. The encoded protein is CSVEDPRGAYEQYF.